This TCR beta chain was found in a study of cytomegalovirus exposure and HLA in healthy donors. Study-wide results and caveats: In the roughly 120 validation repertoires, a later analysis found that first-cohort TCR clusters tended to co-occur. Diagnosis of cytomegalovirus status made by the classifier reportedly showed high specificity and sensitivity. The study flagged 150 to 200 TCR beta chains as cytomegalovirus-associated.

Worth noting for this clone: What it binds is not known.

The method was immunoSEQ multiplex PCR; TCRdb's version includes in-frame clones alone and lacks a portion of them. The sample lists approximately 90,000 clones, around 96% seen once, with about 0.8% in the top ten. The CDR3 has 14 residues. Trimming removed 3 bases at V and 0 bases at J, with 9 bases between. Per the germline V gene, CDR1 is SQVTM and CDR2 is ANQGSEA. Sample: PBMCs. This receptor was taken from a young man in good health and CMV-seronegative. J is TRBJ2-1 and V is TRBV29-1; D is perhaps TRBD2 (5 bases). The chain's CDR3 is CSVDSVSSYNEQFF. DNA of the CDR3: TGCAGCGTTGATAGCGTAAGCTCCTACAATGAGCAGTTCTTC.